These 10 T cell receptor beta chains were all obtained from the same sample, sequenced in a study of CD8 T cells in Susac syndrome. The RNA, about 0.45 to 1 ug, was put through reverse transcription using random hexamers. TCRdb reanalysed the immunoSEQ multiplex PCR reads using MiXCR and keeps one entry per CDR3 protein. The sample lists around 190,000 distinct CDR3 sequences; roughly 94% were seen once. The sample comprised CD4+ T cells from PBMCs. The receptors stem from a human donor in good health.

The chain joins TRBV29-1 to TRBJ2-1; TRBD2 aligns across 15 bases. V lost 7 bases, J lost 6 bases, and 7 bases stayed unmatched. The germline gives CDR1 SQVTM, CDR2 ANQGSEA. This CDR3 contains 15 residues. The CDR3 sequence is CSDRTSGGGRNEQFF. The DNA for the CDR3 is TGCAGCGATCGGACTAGCGGGGGGGGCCGCAATGAGCAGTTCTTC.

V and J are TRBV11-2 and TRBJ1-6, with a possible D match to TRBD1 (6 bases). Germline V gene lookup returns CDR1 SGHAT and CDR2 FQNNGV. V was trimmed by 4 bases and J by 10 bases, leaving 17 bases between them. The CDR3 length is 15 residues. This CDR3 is CASSSRGSFNSPLHF. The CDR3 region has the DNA TGTGCCAGCAGCTCCAGGGGCAGCTTCAACTCACCCCTCCACTTT.

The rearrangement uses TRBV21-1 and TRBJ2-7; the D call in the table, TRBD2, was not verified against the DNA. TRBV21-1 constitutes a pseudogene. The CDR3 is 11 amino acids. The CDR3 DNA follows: TGTGCCAGCACCCTAGACGGGAGGCCGTACGTC. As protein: CASTLDGRPYV.

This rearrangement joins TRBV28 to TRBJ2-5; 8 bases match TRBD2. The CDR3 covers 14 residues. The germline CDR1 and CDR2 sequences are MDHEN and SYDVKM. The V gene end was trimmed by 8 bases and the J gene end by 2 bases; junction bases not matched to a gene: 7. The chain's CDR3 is CASVESGSQETQYF. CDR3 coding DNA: TGTGCCAGCGTGGAAAGCGGGAGTCAAGAGACCCAGTACTTC.

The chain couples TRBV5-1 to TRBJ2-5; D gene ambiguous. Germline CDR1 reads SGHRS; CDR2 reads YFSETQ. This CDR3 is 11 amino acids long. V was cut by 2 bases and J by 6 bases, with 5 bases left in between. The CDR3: CASSLAKTQYF. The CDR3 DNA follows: TGCGCCAGCAGCTTAGCGAAGACCCAGTACTTC.

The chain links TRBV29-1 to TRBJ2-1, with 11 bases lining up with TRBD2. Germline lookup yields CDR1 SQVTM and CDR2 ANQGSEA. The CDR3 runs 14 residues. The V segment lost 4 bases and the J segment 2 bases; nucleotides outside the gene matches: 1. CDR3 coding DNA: TGCAGCGTTGCTAGCGGGGGGCCCTACAATGAGCAGTTCTTC. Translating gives CSVASGGPYNEQFF.

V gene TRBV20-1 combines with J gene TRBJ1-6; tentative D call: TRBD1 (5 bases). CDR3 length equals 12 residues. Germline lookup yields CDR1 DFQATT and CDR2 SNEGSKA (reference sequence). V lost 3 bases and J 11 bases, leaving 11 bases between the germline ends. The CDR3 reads CSASAGPPPLHF. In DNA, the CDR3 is TGCAGTGCTAGTGCAGGGCCCCCACCCCTCCACTTT.

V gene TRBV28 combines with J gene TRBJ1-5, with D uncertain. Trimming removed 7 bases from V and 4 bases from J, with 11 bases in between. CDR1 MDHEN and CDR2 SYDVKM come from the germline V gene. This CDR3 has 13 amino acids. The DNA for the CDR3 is TGTGCCAGCACCTTTGCCCGGAATCAGCCCCAGCATTTT. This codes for CASTFARNQPQHF.

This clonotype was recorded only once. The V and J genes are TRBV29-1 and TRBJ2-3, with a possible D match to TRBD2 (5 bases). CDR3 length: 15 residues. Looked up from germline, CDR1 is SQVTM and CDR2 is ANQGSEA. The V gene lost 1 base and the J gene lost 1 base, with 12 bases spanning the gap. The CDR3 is CSVEVGVHRTDTQYF. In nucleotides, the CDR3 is TGCAGCGTTGAAGTGGGAGTTCACCGCACAGATACGCAGTATTTT.

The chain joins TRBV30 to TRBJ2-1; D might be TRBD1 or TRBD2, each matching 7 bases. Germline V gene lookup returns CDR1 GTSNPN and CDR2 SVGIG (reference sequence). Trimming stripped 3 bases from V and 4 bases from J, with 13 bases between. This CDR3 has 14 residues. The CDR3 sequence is CAWSRGGHYNEQFF. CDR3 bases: TGTGCCTGGAGCAGGGGGGGCCATTACAATGAGCAGTTCTTC.